This T cell receptor beta chain was observed in a study of tumor and adjacent non-tumor tissue in lung cancer. This sample's RNA came from whole unsorted tissue. Germline CDR1 and CDR2: MNHEY and SVGEGT. The CDR3 contains 12 residues. Trimming cost V 8 bases and J 1 base, with 8 bases left between them. This clonotype has at least ten counts. A modified ARM-PCR protocol with three rounds of nested PCR amplified TCRbeta. TCRdb reprocessed the multiplex PCR reads via MiXCR and lists one record per CDR3 protein. This sample yields 70,000 to 90,000 distinct CDR3 sequences, of which approximately 79% are seen a single time; about an eighth belongs to the top ten.

Sequenced input: lung tumor tissue. The V and J genes are TRBV6-2 or TRBV6-3 and TRBJ1-1; D unclear. This TCR derives from a woman between 50 and 59 years old with non-small cell lung cancer. The CDR3 sequence is CASGEGNTEAFF. The CDR3 bases are TGTGCCAGCGGGGAAGGGAACACTGAAGCTTTCTTT.